This is a list of T cell receptor beta chains from one sample in a study of blood T cells in healthy people across ages. MiXCR, run by TCRdb on the 5' RACE reads, gives a single entry per CDR3 protein. The sample records about 730,000 distinct CDR3 sequences, roughly 45% being singletons. Sequencing was performed on blood. All receptors come from a woman in her sixties in good health. Each CDR3 is given with its conserved first and last residue. D genes are given only for firm matches. Clone size is shown for a subset of rows, as once, few, many or a class of expanded clone.

NA TRBJ1-2 TRBV9 NA CASSVVDLSYGYTF TGTGCCAGCAGCGTAGTGGACCTTTCCTATGGCTACACCTTC
NA TRBJ1-5 TRBV20-1 NA CSASRYQGQSNQPQHF TGCAGTGCTAGCCGTTACCAGGGGCAAAGCAATCAGCCCCAGCATTTT
NA TRBJ1-6 TRBV7-2 NA CASSLAGRGDSPLHF TGTGCCAGCAGCTTAGCGGGACGGGGAGATTCACCCCTCCACTTT
TRBD1 TRBJ1-2 TRBV25-1 once CASKQGVDSGYTF TGTGCCAGTAAACAGGGGGTTGACAGTGGCTACACCTTC
NA TRBJ1-1 TRBV20-1 NA CSARDPGTANTEAFF TGCAGTGCTAGAGATCCTGGGACCGCGAACACTGAAGCTTTCTTT
NA TRBJ2-5 TRBV3-1 once CASSQDIGFQETQYF TGTGCCAGCAGCCAAGATATCGGGTTTCAAGAGACCCAGTACTTC
TRBD2 TRBJ2-1 TRBV30 NA CAWSKLAGGHNEQFF TGTGCCTGGAGCAAGCTAGCGGGAGGCCACAATGAGCAGTTCTTC
NA TRBJ2-5 TRBV6-5 NA CASSNSGLETQYF TGTGCCAGCAGCAACAGTGGGTTAGAGACCCAGTACTTC
NA TRBJ2-5 TRBV12-3/TRBV12-4 many CASTQGEETQYF TGTGCCAGCACACAGGGCGAAGAGACCCAGTACTTC
TRBD1 TRBJ2-7 TRBV12-3/TRBV12-4 few CASSLRRQGAYEQYF TGTGCCAGCAGTTTAAGGCGGCAGGGGGCGTACGAGCAGTACTTC
TRBD2 TRBJ2-5 TRBV11-1 NA CASSLGSSGSREETQYF TGTGCCAGCAGCTTAGGGTCTAGCGGGAGCAGGGAGGAGACCCAGTACTTC
NA TRBJ2-1 TRBV6-4 NA CASSEDVSSYNEQFF TGTGCCAGCAGTGAGGACGTTAGCTCCTACAATGAGCAGTTCTTC
NA TRBJ1-2 TRBV29-1 NA CSVEVGRPVNGYTF TGCAGCGTTGAAGTAGGCAGGCCCGTAAATGGCTACACCTTC
TRBD2 TRBJ2-7 TRBV28 few CASSSGLAGGVQYF TGTGCCAGCAGTTCGGGACTAGCGGGAGGAGTGCAGTACTTC
NA TRBJ2-7 TRBV11-2 few CASREHLRGPFSYEQYF TGTGCCAGCAGAGAGCACCTGAGGGGCCCCTTCTCCTACGAGCAGTACTTC
NA TRBJ1-1 TRBV6-2/TRBV6-3 NA CASKTANAGTEAFF TGTGCCAGCAAAACTGCTAACGCTGGCACTGAAGCTTTCTTT
NA TRBJ1-2 TRBV20-1 NA CSALPYRDAGSRYTF TGCAGTGCCCTTCCTTACCGGGACGCCGGATCGCGCTACACCTTC
NA TRBJ2-3 TRBV9 NA CASSVRTRVSDTQYF TGTGCCAGCAGCGTACGGACAAGAGTCTCAGATACGCAGTATTTT
NA TRBJ2-4 TRBV27 once CAGSPYPAGTMDTQYF TGTGCCGGCAGTCCGTATCCAGCCGGGACCATGGACACTCAGTACTTC
NA TRBJ1-3 TRBV27 NA CASSLAGGYFPGNTIYF TGTGCCAGCAGTTTAGCCGGGGGCTATTTCCCTGGAAACACCATATATTTT
NA TRBJ2-3 TRBV28 NA CANQARDTDTQYF TGTGCCAACCAGGCGCGGGACACAGATACGCAGTATTTT
NA TRBJ2-1 TRBV7-8 once CASSPKQDYSYNEQFF TGTGCCAGCAGCCCAAAACAGGATTACTCCTACAATGAGCAGTTCTTC
NA TRBJ2-3 TRBV12-3/TRBV12-4 NA CASSLGHPDRTDTQYF TGTGCCAGCAGTTTGGGACACCCTGATCGCACAGATACGCAGTATTTT
NA TRBJ1-1 TRBV7-2 once CASSLSAMNTEAFF TGTGCCAGCAGCTTATCCGCGATGAACACTGAAGCTTTCTTT
NA TRBJ1-5 TRBV27 NA CASSLKAGVTINQPQHF TGTGCCAGCAGTTTAAAGGCAGGGGTAACCATCAATCAGCCCCAGCATTTT
NA TRBJ2-3 TRBV6-2/TRBV6-3 few CASSWTTVGSTDTQYF TGTGCCAGCAGTTGGACGACAGTCGGCAGCACAGATACGCAGTATTTT
NA TRBJ2-5 TRBV29-1 NA CSGLAQETQYF TGCAGCGGCCTAGCGCAAGAGACCCAGTACTTC
NA TRBJ2-1 TRBV27 NA CASSFAGTGLNEQFF TGTGCCAGCAGTTTCGCCGGGACTGGACTTAATGAGCAGTTCTTC
NA TRBJ1-2 TRBV20-1 few CSARQNGYTF TGCAGTGCCCGACAGAATGGCTACACCTTC
NA TRBJ2-7 TRBV6-1 few CASSESYHEQYF TGTGCCAGCAGTGAATCGTATCACGAGCAGTACTTC
TRBD1 TRBJ2-3 TRBV20-1 NA CSGRGTGSADTQYF TGCAGTGGTAGAGGGACAGGGAGCGCAGATACGCAGTATTTT
NA TRBJ2-1 TRBV18 NA CASSPPHLSPNEQFF TGTGCCAGCTCACCACCGCATCTCTCCCCCAATGAGCAGTTCTTC
TRBD2 TRBJ2-7 TRBV6-1 few CASSEAASGDYEQYF TGTGCCAGCAGTGAAGCGGCTAGCGGGGACTACGAGCAGTACTTC
TRBD2 TRBJ2-7 TRBV7-2 many CASSPGGSGSHEQYF TGTGCCAGCAGCCCCGGGGGTAGCGGGAGCCACGAGCAGTACTTC
TRBD2 TRBJ2-5 TRBV6-2/TRBV6-3 many CASSQGTSGRQETQYF TGTGCCAGCAGTCAAGGGACTAGCGGACGCCAAGAGACCCAGTACTTC
NA TRBJ2-7 TRBV6-2/TRBV6-3 NA CASSYAGTQSYEQYF TGTGCCAGCAGTTACGCCGGGACACAGAGTTACGAGCAGTACTTC
NA TRBJ2-1 TRBV9 NA CASSLGVVGEQFF TGTGCCAGCAGTTTGGGGGTCGTTGGTGAGCAGTTCTTC
TRBD1 TRBJ2-7 TRBV3-1 NA CASSPRDRLGPYEQYF TGTGCCAGCAGCCCGCGGGACAGGCTCGGACCCTACGAGCAGTACTTC
TRBD2 TRBJ2-7 TRBV29-1 NA CSVLAGGPSSYNEQYF TGCAGCGTATTAGCGGGGGGCCCTAGCTCCTACAATGAGCAGTACTTC
NA TRBJ2-3 TRBV4-3 NA CASSQERHRTREKSTDTQYF TGCGCCAGCAGCCAAGAACGGCACCGGACGCGAGAGAAGAGCACAGATACGCAGTATTTT
NA TRBJ2-1 TRBV20-1 NA CSARADREQFF TGCAGTGCTAGGGCAGACAGGGAGCAGTTCTTC
TRBD2 TRBJ2-1 TRBV2 few CASTQGLAGVEQFF TGTGCCAGCACCCAAGGACTAGCGGGAGTCGAGCAGTTCTTC
NA TRBJ1-1 TRBV4-1 NA CASSQESGTNTEAFF TGCGCCAGCAGCCAAGAATCAGGGACGAACACTGAAGCTTTCTTT
NA TRBJ2-5 TRBV12-3/TRBV12-4 NA CASSLYERTEETQYF TGTGCCAGCAGTTTATACGAGCGGACCGAAGAGACCCAGTACTTC
TRBD2 TRBJ2-3 TRBV24-1 NA CATSEGGRDTQYF TGTGCCACCAGTGAAGGCGGGAGAGATACGCAGTATTTT
NA TRBJ2-4 TRBV12-3/TRBV12-4 NA CASTYGGGKNIQYF TGTGCCAGCACTTATGGGGGTGGCAAAAACATTCAGTACTTC
NA TRBJ1-2 TRBV25-1 few CASSEQTGMHGYTF TGTGCCAGCAGTGAACAGACAGGAATGCATGGCTACACCTTC
TRBD2 TRBJ2-1 TRBV20-1 once CSALAGGLWEQFF TGCAGTGCTCTAGCGGGGGGGCTTTGGGAGCAGTTCTTC